This T cell receptor delta chain was found in a study of gamma-delta chains in newborns, infants, children. Study background: Microbial exposure reportedly drives polyclonal innate γδ T cell expansion after birth.

This clone was picked up a small number of times. TCRdb reanalysed the reads with CATT. The sample has thousands of delta-chain clones, over 9% seen once. Trimming took 6 bases from V and 4 from J; bases not matched to a gene: 13. This CDR3 region has 16 residues. CDR1 is GEAIGNYY, CDR2 EKD, per germline. The sample comprised blood. The chain carries TRDV2 and TRDJ1; 10 nucleotides align to TRDD3. This clonotype was obtained from a child who was a newborn, infant or young child, either healthy, febrile or measles-vaccinated (not recorded which). CDR3 region: CACQVLGDVWDDKLIF. The CDR3 DNA reads TGTGCCTGTCAAGTACTGGGGGATGTGTGGGACGATAAACTCATCTTT.